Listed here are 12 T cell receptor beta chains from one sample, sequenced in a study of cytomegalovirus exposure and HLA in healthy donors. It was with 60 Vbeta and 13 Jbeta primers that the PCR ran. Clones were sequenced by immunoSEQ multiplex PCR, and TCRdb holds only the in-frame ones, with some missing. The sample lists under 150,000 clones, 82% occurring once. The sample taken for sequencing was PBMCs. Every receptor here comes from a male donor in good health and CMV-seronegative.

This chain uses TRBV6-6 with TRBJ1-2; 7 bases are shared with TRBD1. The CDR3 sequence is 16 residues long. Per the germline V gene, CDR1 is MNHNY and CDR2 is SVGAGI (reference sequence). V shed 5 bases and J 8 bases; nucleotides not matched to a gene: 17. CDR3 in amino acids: CASSRFLTGPPGGYTF. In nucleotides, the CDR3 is TGTGCCAGCAGTCGTTTCCTGACAGGGCCGCCGGGGGGCTACACCTTC.

CDR3 residues: CAISEYRTESYLNTEAFF. DNA for the CDR3: TGTGCCATCAGTGAGTATCGGACAGAAAGTTATTTGAACACTGAAGCTTTCTTT. This chain connects TRBV10-3 to TRBJ1-1; perhaps TRBD1 as D (6 bases). CDR1 and CDR2 from the germline V gene are ENHRY and SYGVKD. The CDR3 is 18 residues long. Trimming took off 1 base at V and 0 bases at J, with 18 bases between the two ends.

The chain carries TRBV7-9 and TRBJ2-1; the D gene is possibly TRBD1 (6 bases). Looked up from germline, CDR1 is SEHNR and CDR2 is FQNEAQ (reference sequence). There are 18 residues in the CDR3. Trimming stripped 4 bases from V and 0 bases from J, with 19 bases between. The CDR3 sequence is CASSSTPYDRSSYNEQFF. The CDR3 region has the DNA TGTGCCAGCAGCTCAACACCATATGACAGGAGCTCCTACAATGAGCAGTTCTTC.

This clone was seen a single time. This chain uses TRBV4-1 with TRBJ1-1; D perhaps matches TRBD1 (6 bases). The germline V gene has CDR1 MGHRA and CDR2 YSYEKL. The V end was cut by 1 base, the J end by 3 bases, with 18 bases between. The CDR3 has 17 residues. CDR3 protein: CASSQVWGGATDTEAFF. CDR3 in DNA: TGCGCCAGCAGCCAAGTGTGGGGGGGGGCGACGGACACTGAAGCTTTCTTT.

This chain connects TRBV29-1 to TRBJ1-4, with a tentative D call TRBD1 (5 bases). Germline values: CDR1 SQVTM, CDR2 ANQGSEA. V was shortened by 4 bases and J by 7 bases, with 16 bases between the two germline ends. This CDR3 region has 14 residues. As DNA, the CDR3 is TGCAGCGTTGCAGGGTCGGGTCTTGGTGAAAAACTGTTTTTT. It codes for CSVAGSGLGEKLFF.

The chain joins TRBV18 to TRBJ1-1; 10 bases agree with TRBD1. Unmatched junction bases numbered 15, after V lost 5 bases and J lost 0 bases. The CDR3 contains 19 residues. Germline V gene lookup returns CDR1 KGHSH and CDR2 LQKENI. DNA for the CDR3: TGTGCCAGCTCAAGTCCCGGGACAGGGGCCCTGCTCATGAACACTGAAGCTTTCTTT. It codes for CASSSPGTGALLMNTEAFF.

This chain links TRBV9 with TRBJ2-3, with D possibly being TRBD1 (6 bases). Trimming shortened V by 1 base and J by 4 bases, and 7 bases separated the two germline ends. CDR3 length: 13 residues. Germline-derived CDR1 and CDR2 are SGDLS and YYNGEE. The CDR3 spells CASSVQGPDTQYF. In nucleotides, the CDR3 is TGTGCCAGCAGCGTACAGGGGCCAGATACGCAGTATTTT.

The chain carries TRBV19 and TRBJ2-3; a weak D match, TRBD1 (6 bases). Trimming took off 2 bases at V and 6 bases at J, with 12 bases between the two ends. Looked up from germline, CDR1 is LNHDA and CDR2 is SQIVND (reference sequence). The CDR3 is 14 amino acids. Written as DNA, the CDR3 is TGTGCCAGTAGTATACGGCAGGGGTCGGATACGCAGTATTTT. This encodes CASSIRQGSDTQYF. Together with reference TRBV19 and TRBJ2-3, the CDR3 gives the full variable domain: DGGITQSPKYLFRKEGQNVTLSCEQNLNHDAMYWYRQDPGQGLRLIYYSQIVNDFQKGDIAEGYSVSREKKESFPLTVTSAQKNPTAFYLCASSIRQGSDTQYFGPGTRLTVL.

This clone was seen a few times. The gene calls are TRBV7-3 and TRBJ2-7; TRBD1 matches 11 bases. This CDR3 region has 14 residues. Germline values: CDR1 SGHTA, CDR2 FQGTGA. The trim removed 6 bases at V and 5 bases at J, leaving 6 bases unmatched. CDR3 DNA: TGTGCCAGCAGTCTGGGACAGGGGGTGCACGAGCAGTACTTC. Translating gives CASSLGQGVHEQYF.

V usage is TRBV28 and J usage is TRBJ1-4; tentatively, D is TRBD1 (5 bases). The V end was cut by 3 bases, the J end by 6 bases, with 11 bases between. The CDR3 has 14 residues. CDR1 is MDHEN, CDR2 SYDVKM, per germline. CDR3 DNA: TGTGCCAGCAGTTTCGGGGGGGTTGATGAAAAACTGTTTTTT. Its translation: CASSFGGVDEKLFF. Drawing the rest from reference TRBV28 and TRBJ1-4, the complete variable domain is DVKVTQSSRYLVKRTGEKVFLECVQDMDHENMFWYRQDPGLGLRLIYFSYDVKMKEKGDIPEGYSVSREKKERFSLILESASTNQTSMYLCASSFGGVDEKLFFGSGTQLSVL.

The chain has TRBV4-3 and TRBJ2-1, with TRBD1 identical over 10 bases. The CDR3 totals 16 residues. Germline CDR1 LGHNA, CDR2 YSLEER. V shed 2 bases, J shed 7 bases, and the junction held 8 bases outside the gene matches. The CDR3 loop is CASSQIATGGPNEQFF. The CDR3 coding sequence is TGCGCCAGCAGCCAAATCGCGACAGGGGGCCCAAATGAGCAGTTCTTC.

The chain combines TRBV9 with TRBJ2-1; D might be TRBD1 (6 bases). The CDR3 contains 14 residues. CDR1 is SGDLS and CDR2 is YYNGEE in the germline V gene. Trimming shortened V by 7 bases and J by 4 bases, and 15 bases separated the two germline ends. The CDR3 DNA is TGTGCCAGCTGCCGGGACACAACATACAATGAGCAGTTCTTC. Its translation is CASCRDTTYNEQFF.